The rows below give T cell receptor beta chains drawn from one sample of a study of blood T cell repertoires in COVID-19. TCRdb's table, derived via immunoSEQ multiplex PCR, lists solely in-frame clones and lacks some. The sample lists roughly 380,000 clones, about 85% occurring once. Sequencing used peripheral blood. These receptors were collected from a woman aged 18 to 35 with acute or convalescent COVID-19. Both conserved end residues are part of each CDR3. Each record gives: CDR3 protein, CDR3 DNA, J gene, clone size, D gene, V gene. D genes are given only for firm matches. Clone size is shown for a subset of rows, as once, few, many or a class of expanded clone.

CDR3aa: CASSIGLQGGNTGELFF
CDR3nt: TGTGCCAGTAGTATAGGTCTCCAGGGGGGGAACACCGGGGAGCTGTTTTTT
j_gene: TRBJ2-2
abundance: NA
d_gene: NA
v_gene: TRBV19

CDR3aa: CASAVRADSPLHF
CDR3nt: TGTGCCAGCGCGGTGCGGGCCGATTCACCCCTCCACTTT
j_gene: TRBJ1-6
abundance: NA
d_gene: NA
v_gene: TRBV6-5

CDR3aa: CASRSGTGKEKLFF
CDR3nt: TGCGCCAGCAGATCCGGGACAGGGAAGGAAAAACTGTTTTTT
j_gene: TRBJ1-4
abundance: NA
d_gene: TRBD1
v_gene: TRBV5-1

CDR3aa: CASSRGQGTEAFF
CDR3nt: TGTGCCAGCAGCCGCGGACAGGGCACTGAAGCTTTCTTT
j_gene: TRBJ1-1
abundance: few
d_gene: TRBD1
v_gene: TRBV5-4

CDR3aa: CASSLFDRGRSLNTEAFF
CDR3nt: TGCGCCAGCAGCTTGTTCGACAGGGGTCGTTCGCTGAACACTGAAGCTTTCTTT
j_gene: TRBJ1-1
abundance: NA
d_gene: TRBD1
v_gene: TRBV5-1

CDR3aa: CASSESSGVQAFF
CDR3nt: TGCGCCAGCAGTGAGTCGTCGGGGGTTCAAGCTTTCTTT
j_gene: TRBJ1-1
abundance: NA
d_gene: NA
v_gene: TRBV10-1

CDR3aa: CASSTGQSRGYTF
CDR3nt: TGTGCCAGCAGCACGGGACAGTCTCGGGGCTACACCTTC
j_gene: TRBJ1-2
abundance: NA
d_gene: TRBD1
v_gene: TRBV6-5

CDR3aa: CASRDRAVDTGELFF
CDR3nt: TGTGCCAGCAGGGACAGGGCGGTCGACACCGGGGAGCTGTTTTTT
j_gene: TRBJ2-2
abundance: NA
d_gene: TRBD1
v_gene: TRBV6-5

CDR3aa: CATCLGQENIQYF
CDR3nt: TGTGCCACTTGTTTGGGACAGGAAAACATTCAGTACTTC
j_gene: TRBJ2-4
abundance: NA
d_gene: TRBD1
v_gene: TRBV6-6

CDR3aa: CASSLRRQGSGEQYF
CDR3nt: TGTGCCAGCAGCTTGAGAAGACAGGGTAGTGGCGAGCAGTACTTC
j_gene: TRBJ2-7
abundance: NA
d_gene: TRBD1
v_gene: TRBV5-6

CDR3aa: CASSLTGTSTDTQYF
CDR3nt: TGTGCCAGCAGCCTTACAGGTACTAGCACAGATACGCAGTATTTT
j_gene: TRBJ2-3
abundance: NA
d_gene: NA
v_gene: TRBV11-3

CDR3aa: CASSLDGTGAKDTQYF
CDR3nt: TGTGCCAGCAGCTTAGATGGGACAGGGGCTAAAGATACGCAGTATTTT
j_gene: TRBJ2-3
abundance: NA
d_gene: TRBD1
v_gene: TRBV7-9

CDR3aa: CASSLAIYEQYF
CDR3nt: TGTGCCAGCAGCTTGGCCATCTACGAGCAGTACTTC
j_gene: TRBJ2-7
abundance: NA
d_gene: NA
v_gene: TRBV5-5

CDR3aa: CASRGGRNKPYGYTF
CDR3nt: TGTGCCAGCAGGGGGGGACGGAACAAACCCTATGGCTACACCTTC
j_gene: TRBJ1-2
abundance: once
d_gene: NA
v_gene: TRBV28

CDR3aa: CASSFGLNTEAFF
CDR3nt: TGTGCCAGCAGCTTTGGCCTGAACACTGAAGCTTTCTTT
j_gene: TRBJ1-1
abundance: NA
d_gene: NA
v_gene: TRBV11-2

CDR3aa: CASSRGSRNEQFF
CDR3nt: TGTGCCAGCTCTCGTGGCTCCAGGAATGAGCAGTTCTTC
j_gene: TRBJ2-1
abundance: NA
d_gene: NA
v_gene: TRBV28

CDR3aa: CASSQVTGPYNEKLFF
CDR3nt: TGTGCCAGCAGCCAAGTAACAGGGCCCTATAATGAAAAACTGTTTTTT
j_gene: TRBJ1-4
abundance: NA
d_gene: NA
v_gene: TRBV14

CDR3aa: CASSSPGTEEAFF
CDR3nt: TGTGCCAGCAGTTCCCCCGGGACAGAAGAAGCTTTCTTT
j_gene: TRBJ1-1
abundance: NA
d_gene: TRBD1
v_gene: TRBV28

CDR3aa: CASRPTHRDGGNTEAFF
CDR3nt: TGTGCCAGCAGGCCAACCCACAGGGACGGTGGGAACACTGAAGCTTTCTTT
j_gene: TRBJ1-1
abundance: NA
d_gene: NA
v_gene: TRBV7-9

CDR3aa: CASSSGNGLTDTQYF
CDR3nt: TGTGCCAGCAGCAGCGGGAACGGACTGACAGATACGCAGTATTTT
j_gene: TRBJ2-3
abundance: once
d_gene: TRBD2
v_gene: TRBV9

CDR3aa: CASSPAGELDGNTIYF
CDR3nt: TGTGCCAGCAGTCCCGCAGGTGAACTCGATGGAAACACCATATATTTT
j_gene: TRBJ1-3
abundance: NA
d_gene: NA
v_gene: TRBV5-8

CDR3aa: CAISRDINSYYGYTF
CDR3nt: TGTGCCATCAGTCGGGACATCAATAGTTACTATGGCTACACCTTC
j_gene: TRBJ1-2
abundance: NA
d_gene: NA
v_gene: TRBV10-3

CDR3aa: CASSDTGTSGRREQFF
CDR3nt: TGTGCCAGCAGTGATACCGGGACTAGCGGGAGACGGGAGCAGTTCTTC
j_gene: TRBJ2-1
abundance: many
d_gene: TRBD2
v_gene: TRBV6-1

CDR3aa: CARPSTGVSDGELFF
CDR3nt: TGTGCCAGGCCCTCGACAGGGGTTTCGGACGGGGAGCTGTTTTTT
j_gene: TRBJ2-2
abundance: NA
d_gene: TRBD1
v_gene: TRBV19

CDR3aa: CASSLEMGPHRNYGYTF
CDR3nt: TGTGCCAGCAGCTTAGAGATGGGGCCCCACAGGAACTATGGCTACACCTTC
j_gene: TRBJ1-2
abundance: NA
d_gene: NA
v_gene: TRBV7-9

CDR3aa: CATEGQGGHEQYF
CDR3nt: TGTGCCACTGAAGGACAGGGGGGACACGAGCAGTACTTC
j_gene: TRBJ2-7
abundance: NA
d_gene: TRBD1
v_gene: TRBV6-6

CDR3aa: CASSMWQGLTGELFF
CDR3nt: TGTGCCAGTAGTATGTGGCAGGGCCTCACCGGGGAGCTGTTTTTT
j_gene: TRBJ2-2
abundance: NA
d_gene: NA
v_gene: TRBV19

CDR3aa: CASRTSGGTDTQYF
CDR3nt: TGCGCCAGCAGAACCTCAGGGGGCACAGATACGCAGTATTTT
j_gene: TRBJ2-3
abundance: NA
d_gene: NA
v_gene: TRBV5-1

CDR3aa: CASSVGPADTQYF
CDR3nt: TGCGCCAGCAGTGTCGGTCCCGCAGATACGCAGTATTTT
j_gene: TRBJ2-3
abundance: NA
d_gene: NA
v_gene: TRBV10-1

CDR3aa: CAIRTSGRALNNEQFF
CDR3nt: TGTGCCATCAGAACTAGCGGGAGGGCACTAAACAATGAGCAGTTCTTC
j_gene: TRBJ2-1
abundance: NA
d_gene: TRBD2
v_gene: TRBV10-3

CDR3aa: CASSWGTGYTDTQYF
CDR3nt: TGTGCCAGCAGTTGGGGGACAGGGTACACAGATACGCAGTATTTT
j_gene: TRBJ2-3
abundance: NA
d_gene: TRBD1
v_gene: TRBV7-3

CDR3aa: CANTRDSHSPLHF
CDR3nt: TGTGCCAATACGAGGGACAGCCATTCACCCCTCCACTTT
j_gene: TRBJ1-6
abundance: NA
d_gene: TRBD1
v_gene: TRBV28

CDR3aa: CASSLVPNYGYTF
CDR3nt: TGTGCCAGCAGTTTAGTCCCAAACTATGGCTACACCTTC
j_gene: TRBJ1-2
abundance: NA
d_gene: NA
v_gene: TRBV12-3/TRBV12-4

CDR3aa: CASSADFYGYTF
CDR3nt: TGTGCCAGTAGTGCCGACTTCTATGGCTACACCTTC
j_gene: TRBJ1-2
abundance: NA
d_gene: NA
v_gene: TRBV19

CDR3aa: CASSLGYNTGELFF
CDR3nt: TGTGCCAGCAGCTTAGGCTATAACACCGGGGAGCTGTTTTTT
j_gene: TRBJ2-2
abundance: NA
d_gene: NA
v_gene: TRBV7-8

CDR3aa: CASSLAGTGGLSYNSPLHF
CDR3nt: TGTGCCAGCAGTTTGGCCGGGACAGGGGGCCTCTCCTATAATTCACCCCTCCACTTT
j_gene: TRBJ1-6
abundance: NA
d_gene: TRBD1
v_gene: TRBV27

CDR3aa: CASSGSRGTEAFF
CDR3nt: TGCGCCAGCAGTGGGTCTCGGGGAACTGAAGCTTTCTTT
j_gene: TRBJ1-1
abundance: few
d_gene: NA
v_gene: TRBV10-1

CDR3aa: CASTGGMLAGVLYEQYF
CDR3nt: TGTGCCAGCACTGGGGGGATGTTAGCGGGAGTTTTATACGAGCAGTACTTC
j_gene: TRBJ2-7
abundance: NA
d_gene: TRBD2
v_gene: TRBV7-8

CDR3aa: CASTPLDSPRAEAFF
CDR3nt: TGTGCCAGTACCCCTCTCGACAGCCCCAGGGCTGAAGCTTTCTTT
j_gene: TRBJ1-1
abundance: NA
d_gene: NA
v_gene: TRBV19

CDR3aa: CASSIVTDQETQYF
CDR3nt: TGTGCCAGTAGTATCGTTACAGACCAAGAGACCCAGTACTTC
j_gene: TRBJ2-5
abundance: NA
d_gene: NA
v_gene: TRBV19

CDR3aa: CASSPTGVETNEKLFF
CDR3nt: TGTGCCAGTAGCCCGACAGGGGTTGAAACTAATGAAAAACTGTTTTTT
j_gene: TRBJ1-4
abundance: many
d_gene: TRBD1
v_gene: TRBV19

CDR3aa: CAISEQTGEYEKLFF
CDR3nt: TGTGCCATCAGTGAGCAGACAGGGGAATATGAAAAACTGTTTTTT
j_gene: TRBJ1-4
abundance: NA
d_gene: TRBD1
v_gene: TRBV10-3

CDR3aa: CARSVDRGRYTEAFF
CDR3nt: TGTGCCAGAAGCGTCGACAGGGGGCGGTACACTGAAGCTTTCTTT
j_gene: TRBJ1-1
abundance: NA
d_gene: TRBD1
v_gene: TRBV5-3

CDR3aa: CASSLSGWGSSYEQYF
CDR3nt: TGTGCCAGCAGTTTAAGCGGGTGGGGATCCTCCTACGAGCAGTACTTC
j_gene: TRBJ2-7
abundance: NA
d_gene: NA
v_gene: TRBV27

CDR3aa: CASSSPQVNTEAFF
CDR3nt: TGTGCCAGCAGTTCACCACAGGTAAACACTGAAGCTTTCTTT
j_gene: TRBJ1-1
abundance: NA
d_gene: NA
v_gene: TRBV6-2/TRBV6-3

CDR3aa: CASSQTGSSAYEQYF
CDR3nt: TGTGCCAGCAGTCAAACAGGGAGTAGCGCCTACGAGCAGTACTTC
j_gene: TRBJ2-7
abundance: NA
d_gene: NA
v_gene: TRBV6-5

CDR3aa: CASSPGRGSGNTEAFF
CDR3nt: TGTGCCAGCAGCCCAGGGAGGGGAAGTGGAAACACTGAAGCTTTCTTT
j_gene: TRBJ1-1
abundance: NA
d_gene: NA
v_gene: TRBV11-2

CDR3aa: CASSAPEGAQFRDYGYTF
CDR3nt: TGTGCCAGCAGTGCCCCCGAGGGGGCGCAGTTTCGGGACTATGGCTACACCTTC
j_gene: TRBJ1-2
abundance: once
d_gene: TRBD1
v_gene: TRBV6-1

CDR3aa: CASSPRVAGEFYEQYF
CDR3nt: TGTGCCAGCAGCCCGAGGGTAGCGGGAGAGTTTTACGAGCAGTACTTC
j_gene: TRBJ2-7
abundance: NA
d_gene: TRBD2
v_gene: TRBV11-2

CDR3aa: CASSPGLQLEAFF
CDR3nt: TGTGCCAGCAGCCCGGGACTTCAGCTTGAAGCTTTCTTT
j_gene: TRBJ1-1
abundance: many
d_gene: NA
v_gene: TRBV14

CDR3aa: CAWSVRSPGSGSNQPQHF
CDR3nt: TGTGCCTGGAGTGTACGATCCCCAGGGTCCGGTAGCAATCAGCCCCAGCATTTT
j_gene: TRBJ1-5
abundance: NA
d_gene: NA
v_gene: TRBV30

CDR3aa: CASSPEGQTETQYF
CDR3nt: TGTGCCAGCAGCCCTGAAGGACAGACAGAGACCCAGTACTTC
j_gene: TRBJ2-5
abundance: NA
d_gene: NA
v_gene: TRBV9

CDR3aa: CASSSIFSAGRGGLAVYNEQFF
CDR3nt: TGTGCCAGCAGTTCTATTTTCTCGGCGGGCAGGGGAGGCCTAGCGGTCTACAATGAGCAGTTCTTC
j_gene: TRBJ2-1
abundance: NA
d_gene: NA
v_gene: TRBV27

CDR3aa: CASSRPGTGHGELFF
CDR3nt: TGTGCCAGCAGTCGTCCCGGGACAGGCCACGGGGAGCTGTTTTTT
j_gene: TRBJ2-2
abundance: NA
d_gene: TRBD1
v_gene: TRBV28

CDR3aa: CASSQDGQWWQYF
CDR3nt: TGTGCCAGCAGCCAAGATGGACAGTGGTGGCAGTACTTC
j_gene: TRBJ2-7
abundance: NA
d_gene: NA
v_gene: TRBV4-2

CDR3aa: CASSPPGGNEKLFF
CDR3nt: TGTGCCAGCAGCCCTCCGGGGGGTAATGAAAAACTGTTTTTT
j_gene: TRBJ1-4
abundance: once
d_gene: NA
v_gene: TRBV6-6

CDR3aa: CAMVDRVAQETQYF
CDR3nt: TGTGCCATGGTAGACAGGGTCGCGCAAGAGACCCAGTACTTC
j_gene: TRBJ2-5
abundance: NA
d_gene: TRBD1
v_gene: TRBV2